This TCR beta chain was sequenced for a study of identifying expanded T cells in peripheral blood. Healthy donors had no documented immune events, such as infections, while sampled. The germline V gene has CDR1 ENHRY and CDR2 SYGVKD. V was clipped by 0 bases and J by 13 bases, with 16 bases between them. This CDR3 region has 14 residues. In regard to this clone: Its antigen is not known.

Study findings and constraints: Clone count variance between roughly 2-week samples rose with total template count.

Generated by immunoSEQ multiplex PCR, the TCRdb table keeps only in-frame clones and is missing some. The sample includes 60,000 to 70,000 clones, approximately 83% of them seen just once. The sequence was obtained from a person aged 18-69 years in good health. The sequencing input was blood. The J gene is TRBJ2-1, the V gene TRBV10-3; D may correspond to TRBD1 or TRBD2 (5 bases each). Written as DNA, the CDR3 is TGTGCCATCAGTGAGTCCGGGACCCCTCAAAATCAGTTCTTC. Translated: CAISESGTPQNQFF.